This paragraph covers one T cell receptor (beta chain) sequence. This clonotype appeared a few times. Its antigen is currently not known. Base qualities are not provided; no much larger clone lies one nucleotide away. The germline V gene (reference sequence) supplies CDR1 LGHDT and CDR2 YNNKEL. Inclusive of the bounding cysteine and phenylalanine, the CDR3 is 15 residues long. The only DNA kept is the CDR3, 45 bases in frame from the first base. V lost 1 base and J lost 3 bases, and the count of bases not matched to a germline gene is 6. These data come from a study of identical twins (dated by TCRdb to 2016 to 2017). With respect to the entire study: To test whether fetal clonotypes persist, the study used deep sequencing on TCR alpha and beta repertoires from monozygotic twins, unrelated adults of various ages, and cord blood. To rule out contamination, the twin experiments were replicated at different times with different library preparation protocols.

All donors were healthy Caucasians. Three pairs of female monozygotic twins, all aged roughly 18 to 30 years, made up the twin cohort. RNA for TCR libraries was isolated from peripheral blood mononuclear cells. Summary of the overall study and its limitations: Out-of-frame TCR alpha sharing in monozygotic twins was systematically underestimated by recombination models, whereas sharing between unrelated individuals was in agreement with the recombination models. Abundant cord blood beta clonotypes carried fewer insertions; young adult naive repertoires showed a weaker similar trend, while memory repertoires showed none. Because the same donors could not be followed over many years, the conclusions depended on cross-sectional statistical analysis. Compared with coincidental sharing between unrelated individuals, an excess of low generation-probability sequences was observed among out-of-frame TCR alpha sequences shared between twins. Invariant T cells such as MAIT and iNKT could partly confound zero-insertion analyses, though diverse VJ usage argued against this for most clonotypes. The excess sharing between twins in beta out-of-frame sequences was weaker because fewer shared sequences reduced the signal-to-noise ratio.

Libraries were constructed by 5' RACE. These reads were obtained on an Illumina HiSeq 2000. Template switching added a universal primer binding site, and the final cDNA carried a unique molecular identifier that allowed TCR cDNA molecules to be counted accurately. Specific primers in the conserved constant-segment region were used to synthesize first-strand cDNA for the TCR alpha and beta chains. To control for contamination, every cDNA library was double barcoded, receiving both a SMART-Mk sample barcode and Illumina barcodes. TruSeq adapter sequences along with Illumina sample barcodes were introduced in two successive PCR steps. Sequencing of the TCR alpha and beta cDNA libraries was done on the Illumina HiSeq platform using custom primers. The published analysis was carried out like this. MiGEC was used to process raw reads and extract unique molecular identifiers, and MiXCR was used to find CDR3 positions. For each individual, recombination models were inferred using an EM algorithm with the repgenHMM and IGoR tools. Shared clonotype analysis was performed with the tcR package in R, normalizing sharing by the product of cloneset sizes. To study raw recombination without the effects of thymic and clonal selection, out-of-frame nonproductive sequences were analyzed. TCRdb reanalyzed the raw reads on its own, using fastp at Q25 for trimming and MiXCR for clone calling, and kept in-frame beta chains. Rows are combined by CDR3 protein, so each entry shows the most common genes and DNA. These V and J calls are TCRdb output, not the study's own analysis. In all, the sample holds 550,000 to 700,000 distinct CDR3 sequences, and 9.6% of those were seen once. Roughly 3% of the sample belongs to the ten largest clones.

The same data also contributed to another study, on yellow fever vaccine responses in identical twins. The second source states: According to the authors, in identical twins the way T cells responded to vaccination appeared partly convergent and partly personalized. In identical twins, the study followed T cell clones that responded to the vaccine with precision.

The TCR originated in a woman aged 18-29 years in good health. The sequencing sample was made of PBMCs. Here the chain combines TRBV3-1 and TRBJ2-7; 7 bases in between match TRBD1. For the CDR3, the sequence is CASSQVTGPYYEQYF. The DNA sequence follows: TGTGCCAGCAGCCAAGTGACAGGGCCCTACTACGAGCAGTACTTC.